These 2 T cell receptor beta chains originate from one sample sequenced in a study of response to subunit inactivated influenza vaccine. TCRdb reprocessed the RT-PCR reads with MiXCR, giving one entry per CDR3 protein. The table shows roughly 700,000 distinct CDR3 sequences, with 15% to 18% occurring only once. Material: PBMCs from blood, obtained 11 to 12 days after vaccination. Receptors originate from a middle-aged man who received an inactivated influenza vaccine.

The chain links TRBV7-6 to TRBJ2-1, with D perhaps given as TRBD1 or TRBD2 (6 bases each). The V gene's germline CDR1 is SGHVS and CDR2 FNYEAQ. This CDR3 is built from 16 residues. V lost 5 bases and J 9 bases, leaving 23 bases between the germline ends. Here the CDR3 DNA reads TGTGCCAGCAGCGGGGCGAGGGGGGTAGGAGGGATTGAGCAGTTCTTC. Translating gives CASSGARGVGGIEQFF.

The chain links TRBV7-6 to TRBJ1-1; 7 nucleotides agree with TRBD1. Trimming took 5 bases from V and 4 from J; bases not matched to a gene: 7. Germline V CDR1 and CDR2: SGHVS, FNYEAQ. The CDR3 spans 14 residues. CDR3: CASSPTGRITEAFF. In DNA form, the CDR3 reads TGTGCCAGCAGCCCGACAGGGAGGATCACTGAAGCTTTCTTT.